The rows below give T cell receptor beta chains drawn from one sample of a study of blood T cell repertoires in COVID-19. Repertoires were generated with immunoSEQ multiplex PCR, while TCRdb's copy carries only in-frame clones and drops some. The table has some 200,000 clones, 80% to 85% seen once. The specimen sequenced was peripheral blood. The receptors were gathered from an older woman with acute or convalescent COVID-19. Each CDR3 is given with its conserved first and last residue. Fields, in order: J gene, V gene, clone size, D gene, CDR3 protein, CDR3 DNA. A D gene is named only where the DNA matches it firmly. Only some rows state a clone size, as once, few, many or a class for expanded clones.

j_call: TRBJ2-5
v_call: TRBV7-9
clone_size: .
d_call: TRBD2
cdr3_aa: CASSLTTSGGETQYF
cdr3_nt: TGTGCCAGCAGCCTAACAACTAGCGGCGGGGAGACCCAGTACTTC

j_call: TRBJ1-2
v_call: TRBV3-1/TRBV3-2
clone_size: .
d_call: .
cdr3_aa: CASSQGFLAPSGGYTF
cdr3_nt: TGTGCCAGCAGCCAAGGATTTCTGGCCCCGTCGGGTGGCTACACCTTC

j_call: TRBJ1-2
v_call: TRBV5-6
clone_size: few
d_call: TRBD1
cdr3_aa: CASSLGDRDYGYTF
cdr3_nt: TGTGCCAGCAGCTTGGGAGACAGGGACTATGGCTACACCTTC

j_call: TRBJ1-1
v_call: TRBV12-5
clone_size: .
d_call: .
cdr3_aa: CASGLPGGAGVTEAFF
cdr3_nt: TGTGCTAGTGGTTTGCCCGGGGGGGCAGGTGTCACTGAAGCTTTCTTT

j_call: TRBJ1-1
v_call: TRBV4-1
clone_size: few
d_call: TRBD1
cdr3_aa: CASKPDGTGRPTEAFF
cdr3_nt: TGCGCCAGCAAACCAGACGGGACAGGGAGACCCACTGAAGCTTTCTTT

j_call: TRBJ1-3
v_call: TRBV29-1
clone_size: .
d_call: TRBD1
cdr3_aa: CSVRGTGGSGNTIYF
cdr3_nt: TGCAGCGTCCGAGGGACAGGGGGCTCTGGAAACACCATATATTTT

j_call: TRBJ2-1
v_call: TRBV7-2
clone_size: once
d_call: .
cdr3_aa: CASSSFGTYNEQFF
cdr3_nt: TGTGCCAGCAGCTCATTCGGGACATACAATGAGCAGTTCTTC

j_call: TRBJ2-7
v_call: TRBV2
clone_size: .
d_call: .
cdr3_aa: CASLLRPGGANEQYF
cdr3_nt: TGTGCCAGCCTACTGCGACCCGGTGGGGCCAACGAGCAGTACTTC

j_call: TRBJ2-3
v_call: TRBV24-1
clone_size: .
d_call: .
cdr3_aa: CATSGVGQKSTDTQYF
cdr3_nt: TGTGCCACCAGTGGAGTTGGACAAAAATCCACAGATACGCAGTATTTT

j_call: TRBJ2-1
v_call: TRBV6-5
clone_size: .
d_call: TRBD2
cdr3_aa: CASRREGGRYNEQFF
cdr3_nt: TGTGCCAGCAGACGGGAGGGAGGTCGATACAATGAGCAGTTCTTC

j_call: TRBJ2-2
v_call: TRBV4-3
clone_size: .
d_call: TRBD2
cdr3_aa: CASSHTSGAGELFF
cdr3_nt: TGCGCCAGCAGCCACACTAGCGGGGCCGGGGAGCTGTTTTTT

j_call: TRBJ1-1
v_call: TRBV30
clone_size: .
d_call: .
cdr3_aa: CAWRTEYTEAFF
cdr3_nt: TGTGCCTGGAGAACTGAATACACTGAAGCTTTCTTT

j_call: TRBJ2-3
v_call: TRBV3-1/TRBV3-2
clone_size: .
d_call: .
cdr3_aa: CASSQAGLITDTQYF
cdr3_nt: TGTGCCAGCAGCCAGGCGGGACTCATAACAGATACGCAGTATTTT

j_call: TRBJ2-2
v_call: TRBV5-1
clone_size: .
d_call: TRBD2
cdr3_aa: CASSLSGGVSGELFF
cdr3_nt: TGCGCCAGCAGCTTGAGCGGGGGGGTCTCCGGGGAGCTGTTTTTT

j_call: TRBJ1-1
v_call: TRBV28
clone_size: few
d_call: .
cdr3_aa: CASRRYTEAFF
cdr3_nt: TGTGCCAGCAGGCGGTACACTGAAGCTTTCTTT

j_call: TRBJ2-7
v_call: TRBV5-4
clone_size: few
d_call: .
cdr3_aa: CASSLGAPYEQYF
cdr3_nt: TGTGCCAGCAGCTTGGGGGCACCTTACGAGCAGTACTTC

j_call: TRBJ1-6
v_call: TRBV19
clone_size: .
d_call: .
cdr3_aa: CASRLREVNGSPLHF
cdr3_nt: TGTGCCAGTAGGTTAAGAGAAGTAAATGGTTCACCCCTCCACTTT

j_call: TRBJ2-3
v_call: TRBV5-4
clone_size: .
d_call: TRBD2
cdr3_aa: CASSPLRTSGGIVGADTQYF
cdr3_nt: TGTGCCAGCAGCCCACTAAGGACTAGCGGGGGAATAGTCGGGGCAGATACGCAGTATTTT

j_call: TRBJ2-1
v_call: TRBV2
clone_size: once
d_call: TRBD2
cdr3_aa: CASGTRGGAEQFF
cdr3_nt: TGTGCCAGCGGTACTCGCGGGGGTGCTGAGCAGTTCTTC

j_call: TRBJ2-5
v_call: TRBV15
clone_size: .
d_call: .
cdr3_aa: CATSRDGGTETQYF
cdr3_nt: TGTGCCACCAGCAGAGATGGAGGAACGGAGACCCAGTACTTC

j_call: TRBJ2-3
v_call: TRBV5-1
clone_size: .
d_call: TRBD2
cdr3_aa: CASSLGTSGSRSTDTQYF
cdr3_nt: TGCGCCAGCAGCTTGGGGACTAGCGGCAGTAGGAGCACAGATACGCAGTATTTT

j_call: TRBJ2-1
v_call: TRBV4-3
clone_size: .
d_call: TRBD2
cdr3_aa: CASSQDPSGGEQFF
cdr3_nt: TGCGCCAGCAGCCAAGATCCTAGCGGGGGAGAGCAGTTCTTC

j_call: TRBJ2-2
v_call: TRBV4-2
clone_size: .
d_call: .
cdr3_aa: CASSQRVGTTNTGELFF
cdr3_nt: TGTGCCAGCAGCCAGCGAGTCGGGACAACTAACACCGGGGAGCTGTTTTTT

j_call: TRBJ1-5
v_call: TRBV1
clone_size: .
d_call: .
cdr3_aa: CTSSPPAVGPQPQHF
cdr3_nt: TGCACCAGCAGCCCCCCGGCCGTGGGCCCTCAGCCCCAGCATTTT

j_call: TRBJ1-6
v_call: TRBV20-1
clone_size: .
d_call: .
cdr3_aa: CSASEDTTPSYNSPLHF
cdr3_nt: TGCAGTGCTAGTGAGGACACAACTCCCTCCTATAATTCACCCCTCCACTTT

j_call: TRBJ2-5
v_call: TRBV5-1
clone_size: once
d_call: TRBD1
cdr3_aa: CASSLLDRGWETQYF
cdr3_nt: TGCGCCAGCAGCTTGTTGGACAGGGGGTGGGAGACCCAGTACTTC

j_call: TRBJ2-2
v_call: TRBV9
clone_size: .
d_call: .
cdr3_aa: CASSGTVNTGELFF
cdr3_nt: TGTGCCAGCAGCGGGACAGTGAACACCGGGGAGCTGTTTTTT

j_call: TRBJ1-3
v_call: TRBV28
clone_size: .
d_call: TRBD1
cdr3_aa: CASSPGTGFGNTIYF
cdr3_nt: TGTGCCAGCAGTCCCGGGACAGGGTTTGGAAACACCATATATTTT

j_call: TRBJ1-1
v_call: TRBV6-5
clone_size: .
d_call: .
cdr3_aa: CASNEKPALNTEAFF
cdr3_nt: TGTGCCAGCAACGAAAAGCCTGCCCTGAACACTGAAGCTTTCTTT

j_call: TRBJ2-7
v_call: TRBV14
clone_size: .
d_call: TRBD1
cdr3_aa: CASSRGTGPNYEQYF
cdr3_nt: TGTGCCAGCAGCAGAGGGACAGGGCCAAATTACGAGCAGTACTTC

j_call: TRBJ1-3
v_call: TRBV5-1
clone_size: .
d_call: TRBD1
cdr3_aa: CASSLVIQGSAGNTIYF
cdr3_nt: TGCGCCAGCAGCTTGGTGATACAGGGGTCTGCTGGAAACACCATATATTTT

j_call: TRBJ1-5
v_call: TRBV9
clone_size: .
d_call: .
cdr3_aa: CASSVDGSNQPQHF
cdr3_nt: TGTGCCAGCAGCGTAGACGGTAGCAATCAGCCCCAGCATTTT

j_call: TRBJ1-1
v_call: TRBV5-1
clone_size: .
d_call: TRBD1
cdr3_aa: CASSQGQGYAEAFF
cdr3_nt: TGCGCCAGCAGCCAGGGACAGGGGTACGCTGAAGCTTTCTTT

j_call: TRBJ2-1
v_call: TRBV28
clone_size: .
d_call: .
cdr3_aa: CASSSGNYNERFF
cdr3_nt: TGTGCCAGCAGTTCAGGGAACTACAATGAGCGGTTCTTC

j_call: TRBJ2-3
v_call: TRBV4-3
clone_size: few
d_call: .
cdr3_aa: CASSPSGAGTDTQYF
cdr3_nt: TGCGCCAGCAGCCCCTCAGGAGCGGGCACAGATACGCAGTATTTT

j_call: TRBJ1-2
v_call: TRBV4-2
clone_size: .
d_call: TRBD1
cdr3_aa: CASSQEKDRVGYGYTF
cdr3_nt: TGTGCCAGCAGCCAAGAGAAAGACAGGGTAGGATATGGCTACACCTTC

j_call: TRBJ1-5
v_call: TRBV6-2/TRBV6-3
clone_size: .
d_call: .
cdr3_aa: CASSSLTQPQHF
cdr3_nt: TGTGCCAGCAGTTCCCTAACTCAGCCCCAGCATTTT

j_call: TRBJ2-1
v_call: TRBV9
clone_size: once
d_call: .
cdr3_aa: CASSVSGEFYNEQFF
cdr3_nt: TGTGCCAGCAGCGTGAGCGGCGAATTTTACAATGAGCAGTTCTTC

j_call: TRBJ1-1
v_call: TRBV5-1
clone_size: .
d_call: .
cdr3_aa: CASSLARDTEAFF
cdr3_nt: TGCGCCAGCAGCTTGGCCAGGGACACTGAAGCTTTCTTT

j_call: TRBJ2-3
v_call: TRBV3-1/TRBV3-2
clone_size: .
d_call: TRBD1
cdr3_aa: CASSKNPGQGPTDTQYF
cdr3_nt: TGTGCCAGCAGCAAAAATCCGGGACAGGGTCCTACAGATACGCAGTATTTT

j_call: TRBJ2-1
v_call: TRBV6-1
clone_size: .
d_call: .
cdr3_aa: CASSERGSNEQFF
cdr3_nt: TGTGCCAGCAGTGAAAGGGGGAGCAATGAGCAGTTCTTC

j_call: TRBJ2-1
v_call: TRBV2
clone_size: .
d_call: TRBD1
cdr3_aa: CASSEATGTGLNEQFF
cdr3_nt: TGTGCCAGCAGTGAAGCGACCGGGACAGGGCTTAATGAGCAGTTCTTC

j_call: TRBJ1-1
v_call: TRBV21-1
clone_size: .
d_call: .
cdr3_aa: CASSKVGDRDVLTEAFF
cdr3_nt: TGTGCCAGCAGCAAAGTCGGGGACAGGGATGTGTTGACTGAAGCTTTCTTT

j_call: TRBJ2-1
v_call: TRBV6-5
clone_size: .
d_call: .
cdr3_aa: CASIQNEQFF
cdr3_nt: TGTGCCAGCATCCAGAATGAGCAGTTCTTC

j_call: TRBJ1-6
v_call: TRBV5-8
clone_size: .
d_call: .
cdr3_aa: CASSLEARSYNSPLHF
cdr3_nt: TGTGCCAGCAGCTTGGAAGCTCGCTCCTATAATTCACCCCTCCACTTT

j_call: TRBJ2-2
v_call: TRBV2
clone_size: .
d_call: TRBD1
cdr3_aa: CASREQGVDTGELFF
cdr3_nt: TGTGCCAGCAGGGAACAGGGGGTGGACACCGGGGAGCTGTTTTTT

j_call: TRBJ1-1
v_call: TRBV5-1
clone_size: .
d_call: .
cdr3_aa: CASSLAVNTEAFF
cdr3_nt: TGCGCCAGCAGCTTGGCGGTGAACACTGAAGCTTTCTTT

j_call: TRBJ2-7
v_call: TRBV13
clone_size: .
d_call: TRBD2
cdr3_aa: CASSLGAGGASYEQYF
cdr3_nt: TGTGCCAGCAGCTTAGGGGCCGGGGGGGCCTCCTACGAGCAGTACTTC

j_call: TRBJ1-2
v_call: TRBV5-4
clone_size: .
d_call: TRBD1
cdr3_aa: CASRRTGEIYGYTF
cdr3_nt: TGTGCCAGCAGAAGGACAGGTGAAATCTATGGCTACACCTTC

j_call: TRBJ1-5
v_call: TRBV28
clone_size: .
d_call: .
cdr3_aa: CASSLPGEYQPQHF
cdr3_nt: TGTGCCAGCAGTTTACCAGGGGAATATCAGCCCCAGCATTTT

j_call: TRBJ1-5
v_call: TRBV29-1
clone_size: .
d_call: .
cdr3_aa: CSVGGAYNQPQHF
cdr3_nt: TGCAGCGTTGGCGGGGCCTATAATCAGCCCCAGCATTTT

j_call: TRBJ2-7
v_call: TRBV29-1
clone_size: .
d_call: .
cdr3_aa: CSARGGISYEQYF
cdr3_nt: TGCAGCGCCCGGGGCGGGATCTCCTACGAGCAGTACTTC

j_call: TRBJ1-5
v_call: TRBV7-2
clone_size: .
d_call: TRBD1
cdr3_aa: CASSLGRTGKSQPQHF
cdr3_nt: TGTGCCAGCAGCTTAGGAAGGACAGGGAAGAGTCAGCCCCAGCATTTT

j_call: TRBJ1-1
v_call: TRBV6-2/TRBV6-3
clone_size: .
d_call: .
cdr3_aa: CASSRLQGTEAFF
cdr3_nt: TGTGCCAGCAGTCGGCTACAGGGCACTGAAGCTTTCTTT

j_call: TRBJ1-1
v_call: TRBV2
clone_size: .
d_call: .
cdr3_aa: CASSQGGGNTEAFF
cdr3_nt: TGTGCCAGCAGCCAAGGGGGGGGTAACACTGAAGCTTTCTTT

j_call: TRBJ1-6
v_call: TRBV27
clone_size: .
d_call: .
cdr3_aa: CASHPTGLGSPLHF
cdr3_nt: TGTGCCAGCCATCCTACAGGGTTGGGTTCACCCCTCCACTTT

j_call: TRBJ1-2
v_call: TRBV19
clone_size: .
d_call: TRBD1
cdr3_aa: CASSITGGSGYTF
cdr3_nt: TGTGCCAGTAGTATCACAGGGGGAAGTGGCTACACCTTC